This T cell receptor beta chain was obtained from a study of response to subunit inactivated influenza vaccine. TCRdb passed the RT-PCR reads through MiXCR, listing each CDR3 protein once. The table includes roughly 650,000 distinct CDR3 sequences, around 13% detected once. CDR3 length: 16 amino acids. The V gene's germline CDR1 is DFQATT and CDR2 SNEGSKA (reference sequence). Losses at the gene ends were 5 bases for V and 2 bases for J; bases not matched to a gene: 7. This clonotype was counted a few times. The target antigen is unknown. Study results and limitations: Only a handful of new T cells, the authors suggested, are recruited with each seasonal influenza vaccination.

The starting material was PBMCs from blood, obtained less than 15 days before vaccination. The TCR sequence derives from a man aged 45-60 years who received an inactivated influenza vaccine. The J gene is TRBJ2-3, the V gene TRBV20-1; 13 nucleotides line up with TRBD2. The CDR3 protein is CSAVRTSGGPTDTQYF. CDR3 coding DNA: TGCAGTGCTGTTCGGACTAGCGGGGGCCCCACAGATACGCAGTATTTT.